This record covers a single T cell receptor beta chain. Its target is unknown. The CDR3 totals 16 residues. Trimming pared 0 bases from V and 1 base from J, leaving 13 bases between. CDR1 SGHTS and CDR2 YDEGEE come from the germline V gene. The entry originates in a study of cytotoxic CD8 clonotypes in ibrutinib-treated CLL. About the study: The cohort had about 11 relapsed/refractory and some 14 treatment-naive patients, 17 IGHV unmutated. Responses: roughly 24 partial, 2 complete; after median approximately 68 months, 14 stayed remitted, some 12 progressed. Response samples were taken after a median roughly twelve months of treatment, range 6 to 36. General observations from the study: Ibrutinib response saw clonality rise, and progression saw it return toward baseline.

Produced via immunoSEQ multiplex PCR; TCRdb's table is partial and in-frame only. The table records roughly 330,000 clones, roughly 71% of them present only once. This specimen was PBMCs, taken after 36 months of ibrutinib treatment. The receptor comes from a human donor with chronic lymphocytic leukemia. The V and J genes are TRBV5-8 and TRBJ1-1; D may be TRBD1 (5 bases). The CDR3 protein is CASSLGSGTGNTEAFF. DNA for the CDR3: TGTGCCAGCAGCTTGGGGTCAGGGACCGGGAACACTGAAGCTTTCTTT.